A selection of T cell receptor beta chains follows, all from one sample in a study of blood T cell repertoires in COVID-19. The protocol was immunoSEQ multiplex PCR, while the TCRdb copy is restricted to in-frame clones and leaves out a portion. This table holds approximately 230,000 clones, roughly nine tenths found once. Sequencing was carried out using peripheral blood. These receptors all stem from a young man with active or convalescent COVID-19. Both conserved end residues are part of each CDR3. A D gene is named only where the DNA matches it firmly. Rows give clone size only sometimes, using once, few, many, or a class for an expanded clone.

J gene	V gene	D gene	clone size	CDR3 protein	CDR3 DNA
TRBJ1-2	TRBV7-9	TRBD1	NA	CATGQGAFYGYTF	TGTGCCACTGGACAGGGGGCTTTCTATGGCTACACCTTC
TRBJ1-2	TRBV6-5	TRBD1	NA	CASTTGGQGRYGYTF	TGTGCCAGCACCACAGGTGGACAGGGCCGGTATGGCTACACCTTC
TRBJ1-2	TRBV18	TRBD1	NA	CASSPRTGGPLRDGYTF	TGTGCCAGCTCACCACGGACAGGGGGCCCCTTAAGGGATGGCTACACCTTC
TRBJ1-6	TRBV19	TRBD1	few	CASSPDRGSPLHF	TGTGCCAGTAGTCCGGACAGGGGCTCACCCCTCCACTTT
TRBJ2-3	TRBV27	TRBD2	NA	CASRALAVGTDTQYF	TGTGCCAGCAGGGCACTAGCGGTCGGCACAGATACGCAGTATTTT
TRBJ1-6	TRBV5-5	TRBD1	NA	CASSLDAGQINSPLHF	TGTGCCAGCAGCTTGGATGCGGGACAGATAAATTCACCCCTCCACTTT
TRBJ1-1	TRBV7-2	NA	NA	CASSPRTEAFF	TGTGCCAGCAGCCCGAGGACTGAAGCTTTCTTT
TRBJ1-2	TRBV15	TRBD1	NA	CATMGQDYGYTF	TGTGCCACCATGGGACAGGACTATGGCTACACCTTC
TRBJ1-2	TRBV18	TRBD1	NA	CASSPRQGGYGYTF	TGTGCCAGCTCACCAAGACAGGGAGGATATGGCTACACCTTC
TRBJ2-3	TRBV19	TRBD1	NA	CASSKQGRDTQYF	TGTGCCAGTAGCAAACAGGGGAGAGATACGCAGTATTTT
TRBJ1-1	TRBV5-1	TRBD1	NA	CASSPGTAGTEAFF	TGCGCCAGCAGCCCCGGGACAGCGGGCACTGAAGCTTTCTTT
TRBJ1-2	TRBV7-2	NA	NA	CASSPLVGRPNYGYTF	TGTGCCAGCAGCCCGTTAGTCGGCAGGCCGAACTATGGCTACACCTTC
TRBJ1-4	TRBV30	TRBD1	NA	CACEGGFDEKLFF	TGTGCCTGCGAAGGGGGCTTCGATGAAAAACTGTTTTTT
TRBJ2-7	TRBV7-3	TRBD2	NA	CASSLTGSGSHEQYF	TGTGCCAGCAGCTTAACGGGTAGCGGGAGCCACGAGCAGTACTTC
TRBJ1-2	TRBV30	TRBD1	NA	CAWSGQGAYGYTF	TGTGCCTGGAGCGGACAGGGGGCTTATGGCTACACCTTC
TRBJ1-1	TRBV6-4	NA	NA	CASSVTANTEAFF	TGTGCCAGCAGTGTGACAGCGAACACTGAAGCTTTCTTT
TRBJ2-7	TRBV19	TRBD1	NA	CASSIELTGGYEQYF	TGTGCCAGTAGTATAGAACTAACAGGGGGCTACGAGCAGTACTTC
TRBJ1-3	TRBV30	NA	NA	CAWSVQAVRNTIYF	TGTGCCTGGAGTGTACAGGCAGTCCGAAACACCATATATTTT
TRBJ1-2	TRBV7-2	NA	NA	CASSLRGAGTNYGYTF	TGTGCCAGCAGCTTGCGGGGGGCCGGGACTAACTATGGCTACACCTTC
TRBJ2-5	TRBV7-9	NA	NA	CASSSGESGLETQYF	TGTGCCAGCAGCTCGGGGGAAAGCGGGTTAGAGACCCAGTACTTC
TRBJ2-3	TRBV7-2	NA	NA	CASSFNRGEAQYF	TGTGCCAGCAGTTTTAACCGAGGAGAAGCGCAGTATTTT
TRBJ2-7	TRBV5-6	TRBD2	NA	CASSPNWLGGIGNEQYF	TGTGCCAGCAGTCCTAACTGGTTGGGAGGGATCGGCAACGAGCAGTACTTC
TRBJ1-6	TRBV10-2	NA	NA	CASSVAQGWSSYNSPLHF	TGCGCCAGCAGTGTAGCGCAGGGGTGGAGCTCCTATAATTCACCCCTCCACTTT
TRBJ1-2	TRBV7-9	NA	NA	CASSLGPNGQGYGYTF	TGTGCCAGCAGCTTAGGCCCGAACGGGCAGGGCTATGGCTACACCTTC
TRBJ2-2	TRBV5-4	TRBD1	NA	CASSSGQGKVRGTGELFF	TGTGCCAGCAGCTCTGGACAGGGGAAGGTTCGGGGCACCGGGGAGCTGTTTTTT
TRBJ1-2	TRBV18	NA	NA	CASSPSGTRGGYTF	TGTGCCAGCTCACCTAGCGGAACCCGTGGGGGCTACACCTTC
TRBJ2-3	TRBV24-1	TRBD2	NA	CATSDLRGRGTDTQYF	TGTGCCACCAGTGATTTGCGCGGGAGGGGCACAGATACGCAGTATTTT
TRBJ2-7	TRBV7-9	NA	NA	CASSLSIGGYEQYF	TGTGCCAGCAGCTTAAGTATCGGGGGCTACGAGCAGTACTTC
TRBJ1-2	TRBV5-8	TRBD1	NA	CASSRTGDGYTF	TGTGCCAGCAGCCGGACAGGGGACGGCTACACCTTC
TRBJ1-5	TRBV29-1	NA	NA	CSVMVDSNQPQHF	TGCAGCGTTATGGTAGATAGCAATCAGCCCCAGCATTTT
TRBJ2-3	TRBV14	TRBD1	NA	CASSFRDRVLDTQYF	TGTGCCAGCAGCTTCCGGGACAGGGTTTTAGATACGCAGTATTTT
TRBJ2-3	TRBV13	TRBD2	NA	CASSPTGTSGSDTQYF	TGTGCCAGCAGCCCTACCGGGACTAGCGGGAGCGATACGCAGTATTTT
TRBJ2-1	TRBV11-2	NA	NA	CASSAAVAGPYNEQFF	TGTGCCAGCAGCGCGGCGGTTGCGGGACCATACAATGAGCAGTTCTTC
TRBJ2-1	TRBV3-1/TRBV3-2	TRBD2	NA	CASSQDLGGRAYNEQFF	TGTGCCAGCAGCCAAGATCTTGGCGGGAGGGCCTACAATGAGCAGTTCTTC
TRBJ1-2	TRBV6-2/TRBV6-3	NA	NA	CASSYSAGRVDDGYTF	TGTGCCAGCAGTTACTCTGCGGGTAGGGTGGATGATGGCTACACCTTC
TRBJ1-5	TRBV6-1	NA	NA	CASSELAGRDQPQHF	TGTGCCAGCAGTGAATTGGCGGGGAGGGATCAGCCCCAGCATTTT